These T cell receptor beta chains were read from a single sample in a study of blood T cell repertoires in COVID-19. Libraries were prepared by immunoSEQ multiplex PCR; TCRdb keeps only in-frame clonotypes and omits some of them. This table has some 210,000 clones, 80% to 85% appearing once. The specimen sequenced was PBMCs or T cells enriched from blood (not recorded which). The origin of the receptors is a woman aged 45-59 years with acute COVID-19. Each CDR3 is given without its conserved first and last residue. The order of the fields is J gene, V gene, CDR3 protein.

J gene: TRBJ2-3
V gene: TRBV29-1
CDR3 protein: SVIAGPFTDTQY

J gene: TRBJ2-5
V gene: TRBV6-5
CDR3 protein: ASRPRQNQETQY

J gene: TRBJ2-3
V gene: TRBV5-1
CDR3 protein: ASSLDPQGRGRADTQY

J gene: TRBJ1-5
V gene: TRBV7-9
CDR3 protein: ASSSGQSNQPQH

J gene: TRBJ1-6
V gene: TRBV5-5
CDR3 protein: ASSLLDNSPLH

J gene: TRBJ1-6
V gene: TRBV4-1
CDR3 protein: ASSQDWRQYNSPLH

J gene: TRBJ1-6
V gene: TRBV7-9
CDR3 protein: ASSLVKGISPLH

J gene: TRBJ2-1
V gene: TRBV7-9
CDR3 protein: ASTRDSYNEQF

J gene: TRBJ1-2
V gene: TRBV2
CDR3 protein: ASSEARGLSGYT

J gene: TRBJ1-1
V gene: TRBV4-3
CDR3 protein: ASSQSLTANTEAF

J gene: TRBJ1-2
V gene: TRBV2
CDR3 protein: ASRRGGSYYGYT

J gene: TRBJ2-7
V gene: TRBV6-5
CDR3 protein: ASTETGGARSEQY

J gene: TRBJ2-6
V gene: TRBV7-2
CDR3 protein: ASSLAIRGQGSGANVLT

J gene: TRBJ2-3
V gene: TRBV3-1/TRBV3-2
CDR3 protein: ASSQHPQPGQGDTQY

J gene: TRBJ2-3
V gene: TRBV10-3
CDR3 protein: AISGTYLSTDTQY

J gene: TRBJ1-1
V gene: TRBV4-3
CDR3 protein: ASSQDPRGPEAF

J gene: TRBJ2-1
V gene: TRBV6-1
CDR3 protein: ASSDGSRSYNEQF

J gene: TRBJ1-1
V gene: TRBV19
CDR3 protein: ASSILTAMNTEAF

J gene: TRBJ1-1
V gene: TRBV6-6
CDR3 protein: ASSETSGTANTEAF

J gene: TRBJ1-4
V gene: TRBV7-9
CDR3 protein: ASSLAQGGEKLF

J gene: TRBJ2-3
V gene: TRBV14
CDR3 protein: ASSQHWTSGVLDTQY

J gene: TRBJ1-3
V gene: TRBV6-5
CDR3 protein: ASIPDRRSGNTIY

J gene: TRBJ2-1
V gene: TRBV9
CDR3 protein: ASSVDSGSYNEQF

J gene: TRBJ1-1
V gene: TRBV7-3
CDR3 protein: ASSPHWSLSAEAF

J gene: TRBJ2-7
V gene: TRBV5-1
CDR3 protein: ASSPDLGGLYEQY

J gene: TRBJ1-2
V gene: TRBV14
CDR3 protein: ASSQATGHQFGYGYT

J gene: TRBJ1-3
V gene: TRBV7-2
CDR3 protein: ASSLAATGNTIY

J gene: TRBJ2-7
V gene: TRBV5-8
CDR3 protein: ASSLSVLSSYEQY

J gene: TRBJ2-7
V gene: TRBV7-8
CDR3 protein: ASSLVGGSLNEQY

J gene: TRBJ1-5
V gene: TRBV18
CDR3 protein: ASSPVRGPQH

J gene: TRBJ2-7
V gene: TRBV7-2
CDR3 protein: ASSAAAPGEQY

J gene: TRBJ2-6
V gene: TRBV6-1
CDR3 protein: ASSEVAATGANVLT

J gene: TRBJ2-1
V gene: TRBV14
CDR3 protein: ASSQGGLGLLGNEQF

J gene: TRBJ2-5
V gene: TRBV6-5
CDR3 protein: ASSYSRDRMAQTQY

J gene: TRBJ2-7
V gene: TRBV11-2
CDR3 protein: ASSLGTARYEQY

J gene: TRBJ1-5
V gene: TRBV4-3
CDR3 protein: ASSQEEGQPQH

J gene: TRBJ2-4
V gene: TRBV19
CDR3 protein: ASSIGGIGTNIQY

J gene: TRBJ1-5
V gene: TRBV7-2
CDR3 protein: ASSSSPGYQPQH

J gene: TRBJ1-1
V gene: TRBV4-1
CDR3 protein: ASSQDPRVRTEAF

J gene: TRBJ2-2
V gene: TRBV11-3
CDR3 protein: ASSLGGGQGAGTGELF

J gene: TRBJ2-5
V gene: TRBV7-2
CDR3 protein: ASSPYAQETQY

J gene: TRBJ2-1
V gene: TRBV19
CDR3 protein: ASSRQGGRYNEQF

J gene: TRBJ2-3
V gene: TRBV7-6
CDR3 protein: ASSPSSSGMGTDTQY

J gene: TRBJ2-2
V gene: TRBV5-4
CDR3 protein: ASSAANTGELF

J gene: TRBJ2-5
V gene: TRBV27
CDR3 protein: ASSQRPGLAAKQETQY

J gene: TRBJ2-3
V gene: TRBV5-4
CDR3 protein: ASSLGLLSTNTQY

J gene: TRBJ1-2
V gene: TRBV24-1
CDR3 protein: ATSDFSKGNGYT

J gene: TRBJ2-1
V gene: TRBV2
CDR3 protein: ASRGRVDPNEQF

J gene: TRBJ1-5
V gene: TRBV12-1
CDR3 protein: ASSCGGTQPQH

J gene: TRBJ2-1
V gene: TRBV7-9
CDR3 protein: ASSLRLAGGIYEQF

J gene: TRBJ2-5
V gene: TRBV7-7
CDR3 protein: ASSSGQGGQETQY

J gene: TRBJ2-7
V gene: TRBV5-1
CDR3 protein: ASSSEWGTAYEQY

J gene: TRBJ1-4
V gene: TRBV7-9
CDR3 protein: ASSDDRAAAEKLF

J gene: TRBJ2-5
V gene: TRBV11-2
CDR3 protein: ASSFGQGMQETQY

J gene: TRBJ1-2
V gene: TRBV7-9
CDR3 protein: ASTTGVGYT

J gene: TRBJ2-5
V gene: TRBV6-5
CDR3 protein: ASRPAGGSETQY

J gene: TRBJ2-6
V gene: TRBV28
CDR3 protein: ASSLLAKVGQGVPGANVLT